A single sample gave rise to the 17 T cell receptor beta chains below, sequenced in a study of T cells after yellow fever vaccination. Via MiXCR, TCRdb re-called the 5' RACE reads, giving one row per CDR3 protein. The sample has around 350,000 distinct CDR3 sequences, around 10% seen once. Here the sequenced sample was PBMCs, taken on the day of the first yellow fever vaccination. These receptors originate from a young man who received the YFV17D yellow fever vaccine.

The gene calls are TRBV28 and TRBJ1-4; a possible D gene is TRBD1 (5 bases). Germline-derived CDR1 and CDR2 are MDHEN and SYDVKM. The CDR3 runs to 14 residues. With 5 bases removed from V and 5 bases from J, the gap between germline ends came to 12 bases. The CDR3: CASSNRDVNEKLFF. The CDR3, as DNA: TGTGCCAGCAGTAACCGGGACGTGAATGAAAAACTGTTTTTT. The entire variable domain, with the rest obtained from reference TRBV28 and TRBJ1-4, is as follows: DVKVTQSSRYLVKRTGEKVFLECVQDMDHENMFWYRQDPGLGLRLIYFSYDVKMKEKGDIPEGYSVSREKKERFSLILESASTNQTSMYLCASSNRDVNEKLFFGSGTQLSVL.

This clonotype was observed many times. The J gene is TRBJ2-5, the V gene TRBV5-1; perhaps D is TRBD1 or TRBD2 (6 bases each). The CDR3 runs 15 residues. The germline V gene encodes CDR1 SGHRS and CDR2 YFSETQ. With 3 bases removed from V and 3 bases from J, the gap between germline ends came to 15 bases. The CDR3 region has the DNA TGCGCCAGCAGCTGGAACCCGGGGGCTAAAGAGACCCAGTACTTC. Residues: CASSWNPGAKETQYF.

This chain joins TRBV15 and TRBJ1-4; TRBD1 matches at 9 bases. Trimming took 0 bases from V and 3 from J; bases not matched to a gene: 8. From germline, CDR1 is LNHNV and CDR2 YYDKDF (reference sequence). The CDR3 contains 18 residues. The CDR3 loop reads CATSRDVTGGLSNEKLFF. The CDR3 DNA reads TGTGCCACCAGCAGAGATGTCACAGGGGGCTTATCTAATGAAAAACTGTTTTTT.

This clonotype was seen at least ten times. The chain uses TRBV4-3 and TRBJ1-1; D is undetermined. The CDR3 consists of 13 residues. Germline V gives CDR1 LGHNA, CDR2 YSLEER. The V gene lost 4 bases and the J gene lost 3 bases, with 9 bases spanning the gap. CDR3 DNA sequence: TGCGCCAGCAGCCGAGCATTTGACACTGAAGCTTTCTTT. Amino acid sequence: CASSRAFDTEAFF.

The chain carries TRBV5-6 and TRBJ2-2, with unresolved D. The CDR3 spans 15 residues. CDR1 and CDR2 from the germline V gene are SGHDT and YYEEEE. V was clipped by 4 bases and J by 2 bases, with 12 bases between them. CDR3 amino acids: CASSARWGNTGELFF. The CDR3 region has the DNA TGTGCCAGCAGCGCTCGTTGGGGAAACACCGGGGAGCTGTTTTTT.

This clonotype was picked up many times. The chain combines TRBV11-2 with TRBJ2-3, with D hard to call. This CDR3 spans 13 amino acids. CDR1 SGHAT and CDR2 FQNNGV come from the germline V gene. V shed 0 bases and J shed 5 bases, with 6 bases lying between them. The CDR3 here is CASSLDLGDTQYF. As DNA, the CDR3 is TGTGCCAGCAGCTTAGATCTCGGAGATACGCAGTATTTT. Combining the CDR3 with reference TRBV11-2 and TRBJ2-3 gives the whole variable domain EAGVAQSPRYKIIEKRQSVAFWCNPISGHATLYWYQQILGQGPKLLIQFQNNGVVDDSQLPKDRFSAERLKGVDSTLKIQPAKLEDSAVYLCASSLDLGDTQYFGPGTRLTVL.

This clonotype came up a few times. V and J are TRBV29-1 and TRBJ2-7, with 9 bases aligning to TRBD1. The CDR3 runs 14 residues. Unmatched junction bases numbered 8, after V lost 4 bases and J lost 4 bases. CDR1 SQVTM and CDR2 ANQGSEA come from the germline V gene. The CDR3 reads CSVGPRDRAYEQYF. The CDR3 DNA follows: TGCAGCGTTGGACCCCGGGACAGGGCGTACGAGCAGTACTTC.

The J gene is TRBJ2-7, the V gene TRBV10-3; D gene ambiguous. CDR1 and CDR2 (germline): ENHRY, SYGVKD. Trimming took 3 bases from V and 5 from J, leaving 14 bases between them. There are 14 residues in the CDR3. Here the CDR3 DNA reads TGTGCCATCAGTGAAAGGGAACTTACCCACGAGCAGTACGTC. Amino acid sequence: CAISERELTHEQYV.

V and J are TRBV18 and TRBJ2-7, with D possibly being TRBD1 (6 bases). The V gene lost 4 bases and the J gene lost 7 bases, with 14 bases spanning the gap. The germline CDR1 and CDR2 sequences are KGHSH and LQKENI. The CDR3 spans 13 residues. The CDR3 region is CASSRGQPEEQYF. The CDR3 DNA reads TGTGCCAGCTCACGGGGACAACCAGAAGAGCAGTACTTC.

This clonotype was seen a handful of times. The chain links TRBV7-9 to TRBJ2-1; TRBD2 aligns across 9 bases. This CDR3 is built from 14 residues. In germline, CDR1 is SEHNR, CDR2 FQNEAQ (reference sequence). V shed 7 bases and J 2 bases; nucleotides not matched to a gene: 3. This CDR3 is CASNSGGTYNEQFF. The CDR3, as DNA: TGTGCCAGCAATAGCGGGGGCACCTACAATGAGCAGTTCTTC.

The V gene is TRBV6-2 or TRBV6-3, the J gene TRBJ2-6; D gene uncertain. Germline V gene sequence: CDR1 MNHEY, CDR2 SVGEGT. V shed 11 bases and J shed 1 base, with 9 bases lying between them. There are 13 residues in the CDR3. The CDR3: CAGESSGANVLTF. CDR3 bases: TGTGCCGGAGAGTCATCTGGGGCCAACGTCCTGACTTTC.

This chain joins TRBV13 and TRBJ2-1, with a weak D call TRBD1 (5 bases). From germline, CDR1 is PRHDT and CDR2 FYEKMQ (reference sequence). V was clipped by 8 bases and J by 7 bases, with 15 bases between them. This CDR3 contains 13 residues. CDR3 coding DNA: TGTGCCAGCGGTAGGGGTTTGGAAAATGAGCAGTTCTTC. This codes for CASGRGLENEQFF.

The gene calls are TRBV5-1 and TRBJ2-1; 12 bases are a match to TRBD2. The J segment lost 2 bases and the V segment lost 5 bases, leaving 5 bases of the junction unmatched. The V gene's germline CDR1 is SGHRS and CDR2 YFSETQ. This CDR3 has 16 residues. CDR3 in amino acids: CASRDPSGGAYNEQFF. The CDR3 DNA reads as TGCGCCAGCAGGGATCCTAGCGGGGGGGCCTACAATGAGCAGTTCTTC.

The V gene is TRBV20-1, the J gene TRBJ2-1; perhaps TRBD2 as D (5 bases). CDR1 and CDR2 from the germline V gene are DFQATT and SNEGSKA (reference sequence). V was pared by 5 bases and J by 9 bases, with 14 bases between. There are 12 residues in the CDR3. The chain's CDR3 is CSASRDYGEQFF. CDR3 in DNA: TGCAGTGCTTCCCGGGATTACGGTGAGCAGTTCTTC.

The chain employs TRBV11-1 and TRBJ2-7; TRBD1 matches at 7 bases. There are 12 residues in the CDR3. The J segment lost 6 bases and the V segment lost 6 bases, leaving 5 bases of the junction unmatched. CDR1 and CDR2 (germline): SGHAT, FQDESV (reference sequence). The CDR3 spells CASSSDRAEQYV. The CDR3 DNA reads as TGTGCCAGCAGTTCCGACAGGGCCGAGCAGTACGTC.

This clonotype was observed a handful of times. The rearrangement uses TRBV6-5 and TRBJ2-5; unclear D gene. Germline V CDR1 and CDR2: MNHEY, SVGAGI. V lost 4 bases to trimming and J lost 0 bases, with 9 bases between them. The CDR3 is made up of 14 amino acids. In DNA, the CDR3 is TGTGCCAGCAGTTCTCGGTCCTACCAAGAGACCCAGTACTTC. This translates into CASSSRSYQETQYF.

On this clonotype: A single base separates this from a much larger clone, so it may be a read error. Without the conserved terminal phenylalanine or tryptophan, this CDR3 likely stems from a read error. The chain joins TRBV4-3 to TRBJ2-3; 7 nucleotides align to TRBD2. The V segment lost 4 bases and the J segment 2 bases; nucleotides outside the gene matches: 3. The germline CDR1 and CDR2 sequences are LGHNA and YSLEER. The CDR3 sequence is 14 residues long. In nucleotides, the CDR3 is TGCGCCAGCAGCCTAGCGGGTGCCACAGATACGCAGTATTAT. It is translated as CASSLAGATDTQYY.